Shown below are 22 T cell receptor beta chains from a single sample sequenced in a study of OX40 agonist ivuxolimab in advanced cancers. Measured with immunoSEQ multiplex PCR; TCRdb has only the in-frame clones, and not every one. The profile shows approximately 75,000 clones, about 88% of them singletons. Specimen: CD4+ or CD8+ T cells sorted from blood, collected in a trial of the OX40 agonist ivuxolimab. All receptors come from an adult with an advanced solid tumor such as melanoma, head and neck, liver or kidney cancer.

The chain combines TRBV28 with TRBJ2-7, with D tentatively TRBD1 (5 bases). Trimming removed 1 base at V and 2 bases at J, with 12 bases between. Germline V gene sequence: CDR1 MDHEN, CDR2 SYDVKM. The length of the CDR3 is 15 residues. CDR3 bases: TGTGCCAGCAGTTTATCGGCAGGGCTTCCCTACGAGCAGTACTTC. As protein: CASSLSAGLPYEQYF.

The chain joins TRBV5-1 to TRBJ1-1; D not certain. Trimming shortened V by 2 bases and J by 2 bases, and 7 bases separated the two germline ends. This CDR3 spans 13 amino acids. Germline CDR1 reads SGHRS; CDR2 reads YFSETQ. CDR3 in amino acids: CASSFSGNTEAFF. The CDR3 bases are TGCGCCAGCAGCTTTTCAGGAAACACTGAAGCTTTCTTT.

The rearrangement links TRBV6-4 to TRBJ2-1, with 13 bases identical to TRBD2. Germline CDR1 is MRHNA and CDR2 is SNTAGT. The length of the CDR3 is 15 residues. V was clipped by 3 bases and J by 8 bases; unmatched bases: 4. The CDR3 DNA follows: TGTGCCAGCAGTGATGGGACTAGCGGGATCTATGAGCAGTTCTTC. Its translation is CASSDGTSGIYEQFF.

V gene TRBV18 combines with J gene TRBJ2-2; D might be TRBD2 (6 bases). The germline V gene encodes CDR1 KGHSH and CDR2 LQKENI. The CDR3 has 15 residues. V was shortened by 4 bases and J by 3 bases, with 12 bases between the two germline ends. The CDR3 here is CASSLFPGDTGELFF. The CDR3 DNA sequence: TGTGCCAGCTCACTCTTCCCGGGGGACACCGGGGAGCTGTTTTTT.

The gene calls are TRBV2 and TRBJ1-6, with TRBD1 as a possible D gene (6 bases). Germline values: CDR1 SNHLY, CDR2 FYNNEI. The CDR3 consists of 15 residues. The V end was cut by 8 bases, the J end by 5 bases, with 16 bases between. The CDR3 spells CASGGTLGNNSPLHF. CDR3 in DNA: TGTGCCAGCGGGGGCACGCTGGGGAATAATTCACCCCTCCACTTT.

The chain employs TRBV19 and TRBJ2-6; D gene unclear. The CDR3 loop spans 12 amino acids. Germline V lookup: CDR1 LNHDA, CDR2 SQIVND (reference sequence). The germline V and J ends were trimmed by 10 bases and 1 base, with 5 bases remaining between them. CDR3 sequence (DNA): TGTGCCACCCTATCTGGGGCCAACGTCCTGACTTTC. Translating it yields CATLSGANVLTF.

This chain connects TRBV25-1 to TRBJ2-7; D might be TRBD2 (6 bases). Germline V lookup: CDR1 MGHDK, CDR2 SYGVNS. The CDR3 extends over 15 amino acids. V shed 5 bases and J shed 2 bases, with 16 bases lying between them. This chain's CDR3 is CASSHIGGRTYEQYF. The CDR3 coding sequence is TGTGCCAGCAGTCACATTGGAGGGAGGACCTACGAGCAGTACTTC.

V and J are TRBV4-3 and TRBJ1-6, with a tentative D call TRBD1 (6 bases). The CDR3 loop spans 16 amino acids. The V gene's germline CDR1 is LGHNA and CDR2 YSLEER. The V gene lost 0 bases and the J gene lost 5 bases, with 11 bases spanning the gap. Here the CDR3 DNA reads TGCGCCAGCAGCCAAGATTCGGACAGAGATAATTCACCCCTCCACTTT. Protein product: CASSQDSDRDNSPLHF.

This clone was seen only a few times. The CDR3 spells CASSLQGTDYGYTF. As DNA, the CDR3 is TGTGCCAGCAGCTTACAGGGGACTGACTATGGCTACACCTTC. The chain is built from TRBV7-2 and TRBJ1-2, with D perhaps matching TRBD1 (6 bases). CDR1 is SGHTA and CDR2 is FQGNSA in the germline V gene. The length of the CDR3 is 14 residues. Trimming took off 2 bases at V and 3 bases at J, with 10 bases between the two ends. Drawing the rest from reference TRBV7-2 and TRBJ1-2, the complete variable domain is GAGVSQSPSNKVTEKGKDVELRCDPISGHTALYWYRQSLGQGLEFLIYFQGNSAPDKSGLPSDRFSAERTGGSVSTLTIQRTQQEDSAVYLCASSLQGTDYGYTFGSGTRLTVV.

The chain recombines TRBV28 with TRBJ2-4, with D maybe TRBD2 (7 bases). The CDR3 runs 14 residues. The V end was cut by 3 bases, the J end by 7 bases, with 13 bases between. Germline CDR1 is MDHEN and CDR2 is SYDVKM. The CDR3, as DNA: TGTGCCAGCAGTTTTGCGGGGGCGCGTAACATTCAGTACTTC. Amino acids: CASSFAGARNIQYF.

This sequence joins TRBV9 and TRBJ2-5; D possibly corresponds to TRBD1 (6 bases). Trimming pared 3 bases from V and 1 base from J, leaving 13 bases between. Per germline, CDR1 SGDLS and CDR2 YYNGEE. The CDR3 extends over 15 amino acids. The CDR3 DNA follows: TGTGCCAGCAGCGCCCATCAGGGGTCCCAAGAGACCCAGTACTTC. Protein: CASSAHQGSQETQYF.

This chain uses TRBV11-3 with TRBJ2-1; 8 nucleotides line up with TRBD2. This CDR3 is 20 amino acids long. With V trimmed by 0 bases and J by 1 base, 14 bases remained unmatched. Germline loops: CDR1 SGHNT, CDR2 YENEEA. CDR3 amino acids: CASSLDQGLAGSLSYNEQFF. The CDR3 nucleotides read TGTGCCAGCAGCTTAGATCAAGGATTAGCGGGGTCACTTTCCTACAATGAGCAGTTCTTC.

The chain carries TRBV10-3 and TRBJ2-1; 12 nucleotides line up with TRBD2. Germline assignment: CDR1 ENHRY and CDR2 SYGVKD. This CDR3 is built from 15 residues. Trimming at V came to 6 bases and at J to 3 bases, leaving 3 bases not matched to a gene. For the CDR3, the DNA is TGTGCCATCAGCTCTAGCGGGGGGGTCTACAATGAGCAGTTCTTC. Protein: CAISSSGGVYNEQFF.

The gene calls are TRBV11-3 and TRBJ2-7; D may match TRBD1 or TRBD2 (5 bases each). The CDR3 sequence is 13 residues long. Per the germline V gene, CDR1 is SGHNT and CDR2 is YENEEA. Trimming removed 5 bases at V and 1 base at J, with 9 bases between. As DNA, the CDR3 is TGTGCCAGCAGCCGGGACCAATCCTACGAGCAGTACTTC. Residues: CASSRDQSYEQYF.

V usage is TRBV18 and J usage is TRBJ2-6; 7 bases are shared with TRBD1. Germline V lookup: CDR1 KGHSH, CDR2 LQKENI. The CDR3 runs to 16 residues. J lost 0 bases, V lost 4 bases, and 3 bases had no gene match. The chain's CDR3 is CASSLAGGSGANVLTF. DNA of the CDR3: TGTGCCAGCTCACTCGCAGGGGGCTCTGGGGCCAACGTCCTGACTTTC. The whole variable domain, remainder taken from reference TRBV18 and TRBJ2-6, is NAGVMQNPRHLVRRRGQEARLRCSPMKGHSHVYWYRQLPEEGLKFMVYLQKENIIDESGMPKERFSAEFPKEGPSILRIQQVVRGDSAAYFCASSLAGGSGANVLTFGAGSRLTVL.

The genes are TRBV5-1 and TRBJ2-1; 14 nucleotides align to TRBD2. This CDR3 is 17 amino acids long. From germline, CDR1 is SGHRS and CDR2 YFSETQ. V shed 4 bases and J 5 bases; nucleotides not matched to a gene: 8. The CDR3 protein is CASSLRTSGGTNNEQFF. The CDR3 DNA reads as TGCGCCAGCAGCCTACGGACTAGCGGGGGGACTAACAATGAGCAGTTCTTC. Using reference TRBV5-1 and TRBJ2-1 for the parts outside the CDR3, the full variable domain is KAGVTQTPRYLIKTRGQQVTLSCSPISGHRSVSWYQQTPGQGLQFLFEYFSETQRNKGNFPGRFSGRQFSNSRSEMNVSTLELGDSALYLCASSLRTSGGTNNEQFFGPGTRLTVL.

This clone was seen only a few times. The chain joins TRBV19 to TRBJ1-3; 9 nucleotides align to TRBD1. Germline assignment: CDR1 LNHDA and CDR2 SQIVND (reference sequence). The CDR3 spans 14 residues. The V and J ends lost 7 bases and 1 base, in that order; junction bases with no gene match: 2. The CDR3: CASTGTGSGNTIYF. The CDR3 DNA follows: TGTGCCAGTACAGGGACAGGGTCTGGAAACACCATATATTTT. The whole variable domain, filled in from reference TRBV19 and TRBJ1-3, reads DGGITQSPKYLFRKEGQNVTLSCEQNLNHDAMYWYRQDPGQGLRLIYYSQIVNDFQKGDIAEGYSVSREKKESFPLTVTSAQKNPTAFYLCASTGTGSGNTIYFGEGSWLTVV.

The J gene is TRBJ1-4, the V gene TRBV5-4; possibly TRBD1 for D (5 bases). CDR1 and CDR2 from the germline V gene are SGHNT and YYREEE (reference sequence). Trimming removed 1 base at V and 3 bases at J, with 10 bases between. The CDR3 has 15 residues. The CDR3 protein is CASSLLGGSNEKLFF. For the CDR3, the DNA is TGTGCCAGCAGCTTGTTGGGGGGATCTAATGAAAAACTGTTTTTT.

This chain uses TRBV11-2 with TRBJ2-5; D could derive from TRBD1 or TRBD2 (6 bases each). The J call may be incorrect, as the DNA end agrees better with TRBJ2-7. This CDR3 comprises 14 residues. The germline gives CDR1 SGHAT, CDR2 FQNNGV. Written as DNA, the CDR3 is TGTGCCAGCAGCACAGTAGGGGGGACCTACGAGCAGTACTTC. This gives the protein CASSTVGGTYEQYF.

The rearrangement links TRBV19 to TRBJ2-3; 8 nucleotides match TRBD2. V gave up 11 bases and J gave up 2 bases; unmatched junction bases: 12. The CDR3 runs to 15 residues. Germline CDR1 and CDR2: LNHDA and SQIVND (reference sequence). The CDR3 bases are TGTGCCTCCTCCTGGGGACTAGTCGTCACAGATACGCAGTATTTT. Protein product: CASSWGLVVTDTQYF.

The V call is TRBV7-2, the J call TRBJ2-1; possibly TRBD1 for D (8 bases). V lost 2 bases and J lost 7, with 12 bases in between. Germline assignment: CDR1 SGHTA and CDR2 FQGNSA. This CDR3 is built from 14 residues. CDR3 loop: CASSLQQGGNEQFF. DNA of the CDR3: TGTGCCAGCAGCTTACAACAGGGGGGGAATGAGCAGTTCTTC.

This clone was recorded only once. This sequence joins TRBV4-3 and TRBJ2-2; perhaps TRBD1 as D (11 bases). This CDR3 region has 17 residues. V was clipped by 4 bases and J by 3 bases, with 18 bases between them. Germline lookup yields CDR1 LGHNA and CDR2 YSLEER. The CDR3 sequence: CASSPLAGQGDTGELFF. In DNA, the CDR3 is TGCGCCAGCAGCCCACTAGCGGGACAGGGGGACACCGGGGAGCTGTTTTTT.